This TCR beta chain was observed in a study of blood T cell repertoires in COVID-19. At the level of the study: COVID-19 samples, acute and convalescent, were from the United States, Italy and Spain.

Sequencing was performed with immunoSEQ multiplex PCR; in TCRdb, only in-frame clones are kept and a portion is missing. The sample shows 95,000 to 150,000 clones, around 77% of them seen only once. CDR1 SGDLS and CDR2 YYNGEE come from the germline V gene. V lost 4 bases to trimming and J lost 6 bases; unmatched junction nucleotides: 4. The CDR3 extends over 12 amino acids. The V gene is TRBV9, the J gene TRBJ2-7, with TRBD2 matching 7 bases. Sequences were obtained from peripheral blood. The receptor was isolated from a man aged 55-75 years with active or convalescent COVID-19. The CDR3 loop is CASSTSGGEQYF. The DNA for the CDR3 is TGTGCCAGCAGCACATCGGGGGGCGAGCAGTACTTC.